This record concerns one TCR beta chain sequence. CDR1 is MNHEY, CDR2 SMNVEV, per germline (reference sequence). The V end lost 3 bases, the J end lost 4 bases, and 9 bases lay between the germline ends. This CDR3 contains 13 residues. This entry belongs to a study of blood T cell repertoires in COVID-19. The method was immunoSEQ multiplex PCR; TCRdb's version includes in-frame clones alone and lacks a portion of them. This sample has about 200,000 clones, with about 90% found just once. The chain employs TRBV27 and TRBJ1-2; a possible D gene is TRBD1 (5 bases). This sequence was found in a man between 18 and 29 years old with active or convalescent COVID-19. The sequenced sample was peripheral blood. CDR3 coding DNA: TGTGCCAGCAGTTTTCAGGGAAGCTATGGCTACACCTTC. This encodes CASSFQGSYGYTF.